The entry below gives a single TCR beta chain sequence along with its context. This sample was included in a study of blood T cell repertoires in COVID-19. The overall study: The United States, Italy and Spain provided the acute and convalescent COVID-19 samples.

The CDR3 covers 15 residues. Germline CDR1 reads MDHEN; CDR2 reads SYDVKM. The V and J ends lost 2 bases and 4 bases respectively, with 14 bases between them. Profiling relied on immunoSEQ multiplex PCR, and the TCRdb table lists in-frame clones only, not all of them. Here the sample spans tens of thousands of clones, about 76% being singletons. The specimen was peripheral blood. The chain links TRBV28 to TRBJ1-2; no reliable D call. This sequence originates from a man between 65 and 85 years old with active or convalescent COVID-19. CDR3 sequence reads: CASSLGQKRVYGYTF. The DNA of the CDR3 is TGTGCCAGCAGTTTAGGGCAGAAGAGGGTCTATGGCTACACCTTC.